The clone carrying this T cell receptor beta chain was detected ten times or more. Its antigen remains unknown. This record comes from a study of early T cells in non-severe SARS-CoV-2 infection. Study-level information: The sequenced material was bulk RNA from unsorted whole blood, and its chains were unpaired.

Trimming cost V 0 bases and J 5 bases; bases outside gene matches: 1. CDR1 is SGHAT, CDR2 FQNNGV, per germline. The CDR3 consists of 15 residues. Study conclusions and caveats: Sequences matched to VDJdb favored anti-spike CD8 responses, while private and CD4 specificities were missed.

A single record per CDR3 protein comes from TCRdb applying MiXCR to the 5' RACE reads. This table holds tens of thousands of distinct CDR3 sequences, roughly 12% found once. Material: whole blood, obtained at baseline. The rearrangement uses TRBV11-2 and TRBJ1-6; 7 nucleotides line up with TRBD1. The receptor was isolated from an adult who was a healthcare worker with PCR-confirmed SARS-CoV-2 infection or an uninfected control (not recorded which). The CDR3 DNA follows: TGTGCCAGCAGCTTAGATGACAGGGATAATTCACCCCTCCACTTT. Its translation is CASSLDDRDNSPLHF.